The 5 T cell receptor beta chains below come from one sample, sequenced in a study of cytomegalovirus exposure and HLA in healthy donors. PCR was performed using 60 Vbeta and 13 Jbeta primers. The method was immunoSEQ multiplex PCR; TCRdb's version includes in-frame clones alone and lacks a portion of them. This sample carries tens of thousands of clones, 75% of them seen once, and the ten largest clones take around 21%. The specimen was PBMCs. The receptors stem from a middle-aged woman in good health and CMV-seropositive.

CDR3 in amino acids: CSVLGQGVEKLFF. The CDR3 DNA follows: TGCAGCGTCCTTGGACAGGGGGTTGAAAAACTGTTTTTT. The chain employs TRBV29-1 and TRBJ1-4; TRBD1 matches at 10 bases. The length of the CDR3 is 13 residues. Per the germline V gene, CDR1 is SQVTM and CDR2 is ANQGSEA. The V gene end was trimmed by 6 bases and the J gene end by 7 bases; junction bases not matched to a gene: 5.

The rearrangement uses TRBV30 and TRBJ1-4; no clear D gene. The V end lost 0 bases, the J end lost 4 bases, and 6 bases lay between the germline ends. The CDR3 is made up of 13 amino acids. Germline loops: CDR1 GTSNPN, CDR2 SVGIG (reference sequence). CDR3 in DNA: TGTGCCTGGAGTGTACAATTTAATGAAAAACTGTTTTTT. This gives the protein CAWSVQFNEKLFF. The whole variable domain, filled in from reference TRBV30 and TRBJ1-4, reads SQTIHQWPATLVQPVGSPLSLECTVEGTSNPNLYWYRQAAGRGLQLLFYSVGIGQISSEVPQNLSASRPQDRQFILSSKKLLLSDSGFYLCAWSVQFNEKLFFGSGTQLSVL.

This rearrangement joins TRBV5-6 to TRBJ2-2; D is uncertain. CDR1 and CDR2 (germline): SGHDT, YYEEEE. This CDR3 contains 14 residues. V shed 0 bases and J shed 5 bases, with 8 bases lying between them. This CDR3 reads CASSLGQVTGELFF. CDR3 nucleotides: TGTGCCAGCAGCTTGGGGCAGGTTACCGGGGAGCTGTTTTTT.

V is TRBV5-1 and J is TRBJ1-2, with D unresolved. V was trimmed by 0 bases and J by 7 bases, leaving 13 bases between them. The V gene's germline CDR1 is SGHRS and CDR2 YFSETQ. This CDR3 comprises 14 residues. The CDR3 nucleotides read TGCGCCAGCAGCTTGGAGTCCGGGGATGGTGGCTACACCTTC. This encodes CASSLESGDGGYTF.

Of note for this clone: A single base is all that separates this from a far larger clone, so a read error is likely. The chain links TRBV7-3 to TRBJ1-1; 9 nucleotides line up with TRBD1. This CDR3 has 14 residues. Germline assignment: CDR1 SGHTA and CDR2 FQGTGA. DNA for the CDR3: TGTGCCATCAGCTTGGGACAGGGAGGCGCTGAAGCTTTCTTT. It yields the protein CAISLGQGGAEAFF.